This passage covers 27 T cell receptor beta chains from one sample sequenced in a study of blood T cell repertoires in COVID-19. Sequencing was performed with immunoSEQ multiplex PCR; in TCRdb, only in-frame clones are kept and a portion is missing. The table has about 78,000 clones, roughly 87% seen once. The sample consisted of peripheral blood. Receptor source: a woman aged 45-60 years in a cohort sampled during active COVID-19.

The rearrangement joins TRBV28 to TRBJ2-2; 7 bases align to TRBD1. The CDR3 has 15 residues. From germline, CDR1 is MDHEN and CDR2 SYDVKM. The V gene end was trimmed by 4 bases and the J gene end by 5 bases; junction bases not matched to a gene: 7. The DNA for the CDR3 is TGTGCCAGCAGTTCACGACAGGGACAGACCGGGGAGCTGTTTTTT. Amino acids: CASSSRQGQTGELFF.

The genes are TRBV28 and TRBJ1-2, with 8 nucleotides matching TRBD1. Trimming cost V 8 bases and J 2 bases; bases outside gene matches: 1. Germline CDR1 is MDHEN and CDR2 is SYDVKM. The CDR3 has 12 amino acids. The CDR3 DNA sequence: TGTGCCAGCGGGGACAGGAACTATGGCTACACCTTC. Its protein is CASGDRNYGYTF.

The chain couples TRBV28 to TRBJ1-1; the D is unclear. The CDR3 has 13 residues. The V end was cut by 7 bases, the J end by 0 bases, with 9 bases between. The germline gives CDR1 MDHEN, CDR2 SYDVKM. DNA of the CDR3: TGTGCCAGCACAGTGAGGATGAACACTGAAGCTTTCTTT. It encodes CASTVRMNTEAFF.

The J gene is TRBJ2-2, the V gene TRBV2, with D unclear. The CDR3 runs 15 residues. Looked up from germline, CDR1 is SNHLY and CDR2 is FYNNEI. Trimming removed 4 bases at V and 1 base at J, with 10 bases between. The CDR3 region has the DNA TGTGCCAGCAGTGGCCTGACACAGAACACCGGGGAGCTGTTTTTT. Translated, it gives CASSGLTQNTGELFF.

This clone is classed as medium-sized. J is TRBJ1-6 and V is TRBV3-1 (or the pseudogene TRBV3-2), with D unclear. V lost 0 bases and J 9 bases, leaving 6 bases between the germline ends. This CDR3 region has 13 residues. The V gene's germline CDR1 is LGHDT and CDR2 YNNKEL (reference sequence). CDR3 sequence (DNA): TGTGCCAGCAGCCAAGAAGAGGGTTCACCCCTCCACTTT. Amino acids: CASSQEEGSPLHF.

The chain couples TRBV6-4 to TRBJ2-1, with 7 bases that match TRBD2. J gave up 5 bases and V 2 bases, and 6 bases lay outside the gene matches. Germline V CDR1 and CDR2: MRHNA, SNTAGT. CDR3 size: 15 residues. The CDR3 DNA reads TGTGCCAGCAGTGACCCGGGAGGTTCGAACAATGAGCAGTTCTTC. Its translation is CASSDPGGSNNEQFF.

The chain has TRBV7-9 and TRBJ2-7, with D possibly TRBD1 on 5 matching bases. The CDR3 spans 12 residues. Per germline, CDR1 SEHNR and CDR2 FQNEAQ (reference sequence). The ends were cut back, 5 bases at V and 4 bases at J, with 9 bases in the middle. As DNA, the CDR3 is TGTGCCAGCAGCCGGCAGGGTTACGAGCAGTACTTC. Its translation: CASSRQGYEQYF.

V usage is TRBV5-4 and J usage is TRBJ1-2; 9 bases match TRBD1. The CDR3 extends over 15 amino acids. Germline CDR1 is SGHNT and CDR2 is YYREEE (reference sequence). The ends lost 4 bases at V and 1 base at J; junction bases unmatched: 5. CDR3 region: CASSPWTGVNYGYTF. CDR3 DNA sequence: TGTGCCAGCAGCCCTTGGACAGGGGTTAACTATGGCTACACCTTC.

The rearrangement joins TRBV7-8 to TRBJ1-1; the match to TRBD1 covers 8 bases. The ends lost 4 bases at V and 5 bases at J; junction bases unmatched: 9. Germline V lookup: CDR1 SGHVS, CDR2 FQNEAQ. CDR3 length: 15 amino acids. CDR3 loop: CASSSRTGTLTEAFF. The CDR3 region has the DNA TGTGCCAGCAGCTCTCGGACAGGGACCTTAACTGAAGCTTTCTTT.

This clone was observed once. This sequence joins TRBV9 and TRBJ2-7, with 10 bases identical to TRBD2. V was clipped by 4 bases and J by 4 bases; unmatched bases: 8. Looked up from germline, CDR1 is SGDLS and CDR2 is YYNGEE. The length of the CDR3 is 15 residues. CDR3 DNA sequence: TGTGCCAGCAGCCCTACAGGACTAGCGGAATACGAGCAGTACTTC. Its translation is CASSPTGLAEYEQYF.

V is TRBV5-1 and J is TRBJ1-1; D is uncertain. Germline CDR1 SGHRS, CDR2 YFSETQ. V was clipped by 4 bases and J by 2 bases, with 12 bases between them. The CDR3 loop spans 14 amino acids. CDR3 sequence reads: CASSGRRENTEAFF. CDR3 coding DNA: TGCGCCAGCAGCGGCAGACGGGAAAACACTGAAGCTTTCTTT.

This sequence joins TRBV29-1 and TRBJ1-2; 9 bases align to TRBD1. The CDR3 totals 15 residues. Per germline, CDR1 SQVTM and CDR2 ANQGSEA. Trimming took 4 bases from V and 8 from J; bases not matched to a gene: 14. The CDR3 DNA sequence: TGCAGCGTTGGGATCAGTACAGGGGGCGCGAGCGGCTACACCTTC. Translation: CSVGISTGGASGYTF.

DNA of the CDR3: TGTGCCAGCAGTAATTTAGCGACTAATGAAAAACTGTTTTTT. Its protein is CASSNLATNEKLFF. V and J are TRBV27 and TRBJ1-4; unclear D gene. The germline V gene has CDR1 MNHEY and CDR2 SMNVEV (reference sequence). Trimming pared 5 bases from V and 2 bases from J, leaving 9 bases between. The CDR3 covers 14 residues.

V usage is TRBV27 and J usage is TRBJ2-3, with D perhaps matching TRBD2 (6 bases). There are 14 residues in the CDR3. Trimming removed 8 bases at V and 6 bases at J, with 18 bases between. Per the germline V gene, CDR1 is MNHEY and CDR2 is SMNVEV (reference sequence). The CDR3: CASVIREPQDTQYF. The CDR3 DNA follows: TGTGCCAGCGTAATTCGGGAGCCCCAGGATACGCAGTATTTT.

The chain is built from TRBV9 and TRBJ2-1, with D hard to call. V lost 0 bases, J lost 2 bases, and 12 bases lay in between. The CDR3 sequence is 16 residues long. Germline V gene lookup returns CDR1 SGDLS and CDR2 YYNGEE. The CDR3 sequence: CASSVAPQVAYNEQFF. The CDR3 region has the DNA TGTGCCAGCAGCGTAGCTCCCCAGGTGGCCTACAATGAGCAGTTCTTC.

V gene TRBV13 combines with J gene TRBJ1-1, with no clear D. The CDR3 has 13 residues. Trimming left V 5 bases short and J 1 base short, with 8 bases between. The germline V gene has CDR1 PRHDT and CDR2 FYEKMQ (reference sequence). The CDR3 here is CASSRRENTEAFF. The CDR3 region has the DNA TGTGCCAGCAGCCGTCGGGAGAACACTGAAGCTTTCTTT. Using reference TRBV13 and TRBJ1-1 for the parts outside the CDR3, the full variable domain is AAGVIQSPRHLIKEKRETATLKCYPIPRHDTVYWYQQGPGQDPQFLISFYEKMQSDKGSIPDRFSAQQFSDYHSELNMSSLELGDSALYFCASSRRENTEAFFGQGTRLTVV.

The chain combines TRBV24-1 with TRBJ1-2; TRBD1 matches 10 bases. Looked up from germline, CDR1 is KGHDR and CDR2 is SFDVKD. Trimming cost V 4 bases and J 8 bases; bases outside gene matches: 6. This CDR3 contains 14 residues. The CDR3 DNA is TGTGCCACCAGTGAGGCGACAGGGGGCCGGGGCTACACCTTC. It is translated as CATSEATGGRGYTF.

The V call is TRBV28, the J call TRBJ2-1, with D possibly TRBD2 on 6 matching bases. The V gene lost 6 bases and the J gene lost 4 bases, with 13 bases spanning the gap. Germline V gene sequence: CDR1 MDHEN, CDR2 SYDVKM. The CDR3 extends over 14 amino acids. CDR3 amino acids: CASSPPGAYNEQFF. CDR3 DNA sequence: TGTGCCAGCAGCCCTCCGGGAGCTTACAATGAGCAGTTCTTC.

CDR3 residues: CASSQPLAGSTDTQYF. CDR3 bases: TGTGCCAGCAGCCAACCGCTAGCGGGTAGCACAGATACGCAGTATTTT. The chain has TRBV3-1 (or the pseudogene TRBV3-2) and TRBJ2-3; 8 bases align to TRBD2. The CDR3 length is 16 residues. V lost 2 bases to trimming and J lost 0 bases; unmatched junction nucleotides: 4. Per germline, CDR1 LGHDT and CDR2 YNNKEL (reference sequence).

The chain employs TRBV2 and TRBJ2-1; TRBD2 agrees at 9 bases. Trimming took 6 bases from V and 0 from J; bases not matched to a gene: 6. The CDR3 has 16 amino acids. Germline V gene data show CDR1 as SNHLY and CDR2 as FYNNEI. CDR3 sequence: CASRESGGFSYNEQFF. The DNA of the CDR3 is TGTGCCAGCAGGGAAAGCGGGGGGTTCTCCTACAATGAGCAGTTCTTC.

This chain uses TRBV7-7 with TRBJ2-5, with a possible D match to TRBD2 (6 bases). The V gene lost 2 bases and the J gene lost 1 base, with 11 bases spanning the gap. Germline V gives CDR1 SSHAT, CDR2 FNYEAQ (reference sequence). The CDR3 covers 15 residues. Here the CDR3 reads CASSLTHGGQETQYF. In DNA form, the CDR3 reads TGTGCCAGCAGCTTAACACACGGGGGCCAAGAGACCCAGTACTTC.

The rearrangement joins TRBV2 to TRBJ2-1; tentatively, D is TRBD1 (6 bases). The CDR3 spans 14 residues. V was shortened by 7 bases and J by 6 bases, with 16 bases between the two germline ends. The V gene's germline CDR1 is SNHLY and CDR2 FYNNEI. CDR3 in DNA: TGTGCCAGCACCGGGACACCCGGTCCCAATGAGCAGTTCTTC. As protein: CASTGTPGPNEQFF. The full variable domain, completed using reference TRBV2 and TRBJ2-1, is EPEVTQTPSHQVTQMGQEVILRCVPISNHLYFYWYRQILGQKVEFLVSFYNNEISEKSEIFDDQFSVERPDGSNFTLKIRSTKLEDSAMYFCASTGTPGPNEQFFGPGTRLTVL.

The chain carries TRBV28 and TRBJ2-1; 12 nucleotides line up with TRBD2. The CDR3 covers 22 residues. Germline loops: CDR1 MDHEN, CDR2 SYDVKM. J gave up 0 bases and V 2 bases, and 17 bases lay outside the gene matches. The CDR3 reads CASSLDLVGTSGSRSSYNEQFF. As DNA, the CDR3 is TGTGCCAGCAGTTTAGATCTAGTGGGGACTAGCGGGTCCCGTAGCTCCTACAATGAGCAGTTCTTC.

Here the CDR3 DNA reads TGTGCCAGCAGCGTAGATCGAGCGGCAACCTACAATGAGCAGTTCTTC. It encodes CASSVDRAATYNEQFF. V gene TRBV9 combines with J gene TRBJ2-1, with a weak D call TRBD2 (5 bases). The V end was cut by 0 bases, the J end by 2 bases, with 12 bases between. The CDR3 spans 16 residues. Germline CDR1 SGDLS, CDR2 YYNGEE. The variable domain in full, with the rest retrieved from reference TRBV9 and TRBJ2-1, is DSGVTQTPKHLITATGQRVTLRCSPRSGDLSVYWYQQSLDQGLQFLIQYYNGEERAKGNILERFSAQQFPDLHSELNLSSLELGDSALYFCASSVDRAATYNEQFFGPGTRLTVL.

The rearrangement links TRBV6-5 to TRBJ1-5; TRBD1 agrees at 9 bases. V was clipped by 11 bases and J by 2 bases; unmatched bases: 7. CDR1 is MNHEY, CDR2 SVGAGI, per germline. The CDR3 has 14 residues. Here the CDR3 DNA reads TGTGCCTCCTTGCGGACAGGGGGCAATCAGCCCCAGCATTTT. This translates into CASLRTGGNQPQHF.

This sequence joins TRBV24-1 and TRBJ2-2; 9 bases fit TRBD1. Unmatched junction bases numbered 7, after V lost 1 base and J lost 5 bases. The CDR3 consists of 17 residues. Germline V CDR1 and CDR2: KGHDR, SFDVKD. The CDR3 spells CATSDFKGQGWTGELFF. In DNA form, the CDR3 reads TGTGCCACCAGTGATTTTAAGGGACAGGGATGGACCGGGGAGCTGTTTTTT.

The chain is built from TRBV28 and TRBJ2-5; D gene unclear. The CDR3 spans 11 residues. The germline CDR1 and CDR2 sequences are MDHEN and SYDVKM. V gave up 4 bases and J gave up 3 bases, with 3 bases separating them. The CDR3 DNA reads as TGTGCCAGCAGTTCTAAAGAGACCCAGTACTTC. Its protein is CASSSKETQYF. The full variable domain, completed using reference TRBV28 and TRBJ2-5, is DVKVTQSSRYLVKRTGEKVFLECVQDMDHENMFWYRQDPGLGLRLIYFSYDVKMKEKGDIPEGYSVSREKKERFSLILESASTNQTSMYLCASSSKETQYFGPGTRLLVL.